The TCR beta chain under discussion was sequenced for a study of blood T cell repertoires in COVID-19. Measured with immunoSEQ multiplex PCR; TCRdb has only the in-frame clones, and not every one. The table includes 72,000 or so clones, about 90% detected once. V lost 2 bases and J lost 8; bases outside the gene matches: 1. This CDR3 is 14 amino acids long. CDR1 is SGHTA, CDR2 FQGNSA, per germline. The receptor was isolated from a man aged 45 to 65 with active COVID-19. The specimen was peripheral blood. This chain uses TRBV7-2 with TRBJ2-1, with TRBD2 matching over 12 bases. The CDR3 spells CASSLTSGGYEQFF. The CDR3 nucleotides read TGTGCCAGCAGCTTAACTAGCGGGGGGTATGAGCAGTTCTTC.